This TCR beta chain was identified during a study of T cell responses to AZD1222 COVID-19 vaccine. A note on this clone: Its antigen is still unknown.

V lost 4 bases and J 2 bases, leaving 8 bases between the germline ends. The germline V gene has CDR1 SGHTA and CDR2 FQGNSA. The CDR3 sequence is 13 residues long. Study-level results: Across spike, vaccine-associated CD4 TCRs were found, dominant at 160-218 and 743-854. Vaccination with two AZD1222 doses was followed by a rise in Spike-specific TCR breadth and depth.

The assay was immunoSEQ multiplex PCR, and TCRdb's table has in-frame clones only and misses some. The sample consists of some 110,000 clones, approximately 86% of them appearing once. The source is an adult who received the MenACWY meningococcal vaccine as a control. The chain is built from TRBV7-2 and TRBJ1-1; the D is unclear. The sample here was peripheral blood, taken 28 days after the second dose of the MenACWY control vaccine. The CDR3 DNA reads as TGTGCCAGCAGCTCCACCTCCAACACTGAAGCTTTCTTT. This gives the protein CASSSTSNTEAFF.